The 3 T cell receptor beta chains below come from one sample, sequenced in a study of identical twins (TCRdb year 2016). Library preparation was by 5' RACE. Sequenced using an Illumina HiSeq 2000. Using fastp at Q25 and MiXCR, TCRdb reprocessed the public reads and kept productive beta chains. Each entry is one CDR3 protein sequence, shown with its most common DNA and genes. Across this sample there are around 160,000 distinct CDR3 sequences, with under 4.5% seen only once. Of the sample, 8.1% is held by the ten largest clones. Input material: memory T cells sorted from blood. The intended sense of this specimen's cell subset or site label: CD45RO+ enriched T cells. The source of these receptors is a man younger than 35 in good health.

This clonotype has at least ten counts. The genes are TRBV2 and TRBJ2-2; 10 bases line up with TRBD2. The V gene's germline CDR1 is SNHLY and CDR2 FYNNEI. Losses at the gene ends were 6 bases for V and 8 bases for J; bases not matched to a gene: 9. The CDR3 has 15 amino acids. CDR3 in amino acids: CASRYRAGGPGELFF. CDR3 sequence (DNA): TGTGCCAGCAGATATCGAGCGGGAGGGCCTGGGGAGCTGTTTTTT. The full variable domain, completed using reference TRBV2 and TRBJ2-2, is EPEVTQTPSHQVTQMGQEVILRCVPISNHLYFYWYRQILGQKVEFLVSFYNNEISEKSEIFDDQFSVERPDGSNFTLKIRSTKLEDSAMYFCASRYRAGGPGELFFGEGSRLTVL.

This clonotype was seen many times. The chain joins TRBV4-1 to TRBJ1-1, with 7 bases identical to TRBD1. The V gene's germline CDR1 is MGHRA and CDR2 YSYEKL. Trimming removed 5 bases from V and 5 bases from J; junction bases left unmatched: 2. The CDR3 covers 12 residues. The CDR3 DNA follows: TGCGCCAGCAGCGCACAGGGGACTGAAGCTTTCTTT. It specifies CASSAQGTEAFF.

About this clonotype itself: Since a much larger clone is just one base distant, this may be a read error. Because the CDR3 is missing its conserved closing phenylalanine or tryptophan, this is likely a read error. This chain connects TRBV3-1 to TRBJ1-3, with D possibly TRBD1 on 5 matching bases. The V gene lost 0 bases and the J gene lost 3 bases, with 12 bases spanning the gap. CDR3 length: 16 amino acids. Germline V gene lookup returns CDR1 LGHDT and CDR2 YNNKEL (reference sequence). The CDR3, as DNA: TGTGCCAGCAGCCAAGAGAACAGGAAAATTGGAAACACCATATATTAT. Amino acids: CASSQENRKIGNTIYY.